These 12 T cell receptor beta chains came from one sample sequenced in a study of T cell responses to AZD1222 COVID-19 vaccine. Clones were read by immunoSEQ multiplex PCR, and TCRdb kept only the in-frame ones, dropping some. The data show some 120,000 clones, with about 90% seen just once and over 8.5% held by the top ten. Sequencing used peripheral blood, obtained on day 0 of AZD1222 vaccination. These receptors were taken from an adult in good health.

The chain is built from TRBV6-2 or TRBV6-3 and TRBJ1-2, with D unclear. Looked up from germline, CDR1 is MNHEY and CDR2 is SVGEGT. The CDR3 covers 14 residues. Trimming shortened V by 6 bases and J by 3 bases, and 14 bases separated the two germline ends. The CDR3 here is CASSSHGTYYGYTF. CDR3 in DNA: TGTGCCAGCAGCAGCCACGGAACTTACTATGGCTACACCTTC.

V usage is TRBV19 and J usage is TRBJ2-5; the D is unclear. Deletions cut 4 bases from V and 4 bases from J, with 16 bases between. This CDR3 has 15 amino acids. Germline CDR1 reads LNHDA; CDR2 reads SQIVND (reference sequence). The CDR3 sequence: CASSTLTKASETQYF. The CDR3 bases are TGTGCCAGTAGTACCCTTACTAAGGCTTCAGAGACCCAGTACTTC.

This clone was seen only a few times. The CDR3 protein is CASGSRETGNTIYF. The DNA of the CDR3 is TGTGCCAGCGGCAGTAGGGAGACTGGAAACACCATATATTTT. The chain links TRBV7-9 to TRBJ1-3, with D unclear. The V end lost 8 bases, the J end lost 2 bases, and 13 bases lay between the germline ends. Germline-derived CDR1 and CDR2 are SEHNR and FQNEAQ (reference sequence). The CDR3 consists of 14 residues.

This clone was counted between two and nine times. The chain links TRBV14 to TRBJ1-6; D is perhaps TRBD1 (6 bases). Trimming pared 4 bases from V and 6 bases from J, leaving 13 bases between. The CDR3 covers 15 residues. CDR1 and CDR2 from the germline V gene are SGHDN and FVKESK. CDR3 sequence (DNA): TGTGCCAGCAGCCCGATGACAGGATCTAATTCACCCCTCCACTTT. This codes for CASSPMTGSNSPLHF.

CDR3 loop: CASRGSTGLYEQYF. The CDR3 DNA reads TGCGCCAGCAGAGGGAGTACCGGTCTCTACGAGCAGTACTTC. The V call is TRBV10-2, the J call TRBJ2-7; possible D gene TRBD2, 5 bases. Germline V lookup: CDR1 WSHSY, CDR2 SAAADI. CDR3 size: 14 residues. Trimming stripped 6 bases from V and 3 bases from J, with 15 bases between.

The chain couples TRBV19 to TRBJ2-2, with D possibly TRBD2 on 6 matching bases. Trimming removed 3 bases at V and 2 bases at J, with 13 bases between. CDR3 length: 16 amino acids. The germline V gene has CDR1 LNHDA and CDR2 SQIVND (reference sequence). DNA for the CDR3: TGTGCCAGTAGTATGGGGACTGGCAGTAACACCGGGGAGCTGTTTTTT. It specifies CASSMGTGSNTGELFF.

This rearrangement joins TRBV6-5 to TRBJ2-1; 8 bases are a match to TRBD1. J was trimmed by 4 bases and V by 5 bases; bases with no gene match: 4. The CDR3 sequence is 14 residues long. Germline CDR1 and CDR2: MNHEY and SVGAGI. The CDR3 is CASSPRQGYNEQFF. CDR3 nucleotide sequence: TGTGCCAGCAGTCCCCGACAGGGGTACAATGAGCAGTTCTTC.

The chain couples TRBV18 to TRBJ2-7; a weak D match, TRBD1 (5 bases). This CDR3 region has 15 residues. The germline V gene encodes CDR1 KGHSH and CDR2 LQKENI. V was pared by 0 bases and J by 1 base, with 10 bases between. CDR3 protein: CASSPPGRVSYEQYF. CDR3 nucleotide sequence: TGTGCCAGCTCACCACCTGGCAGGGTTTCCTACGAGCAGTACTTC.

The genes are TRBV18 and TRBJ1-1; TRBD1 aligns across 7 bases. CDR1 and CDR2 (germline): KGHSH, LQKENI. The CDR3 is 16 amino acids. V shed 6 bases and J 0 bases; nucleotides not matched to a gene: 10. DNA for the CDR3: TGTGCCAGCTCCCAAAGACAGGGCGTTATGAACACTGAAGCTTTCTTT. It is translated as CASSQRQGVMNTEAFF.

This clone occurred once. V is TRBV6-1 and J is TRBJ1-5; D not resolved. V lost 3 bases and J 0 bases, leaving 9 bases between the germline ends. The CDR3 sequence is 15 residues long. CDR1 and CDR2 from the germline V gene are MNHNS and SASEGT. This CDR3 is CASSESSYSNQPQHF. In nucleotides, the CDR3 is TGTGCCAGCAGTGAGAGTTCTTATAGCAATCAGCCCCAGCATTTT.

The chain joins TRBV28 to TRBJ2-7, with 7 bases lining up with TRBD1. Trimming removed 6 bases from V and 0 bases from J; junction bases left unmatched: 2. This CDR3 is 13 amino acids long. The V gene's germline CDR1 is MDHEN and CDR2 SYDVKM. The DNA of the CDR3 is TGTGCCAGCAGAAGGGACAGCTCCTACGAGCAGTACTTC. Protein sequence: CASRRDSSYEQYF.

This chain's CDR3 is CASSHDIGQGPTGQYF. CDR3 nucleotides: TGTGCCAGCAGCCATGATATAGGACAGGGCCCTACAGGGCAGTACTTC. This chain joins TRBV3-1 (or the pseudogene TRBV3-2) and TRBJ2-7, with TRBD1 matching 8 bases. CDR1 and CDR2 (germline): LGHDT, YNNKEL (reference sequence). CDR3 length: 16 amino acids. J lost 9 bases, V lost 3 bases, and 16 bases had no gene match.